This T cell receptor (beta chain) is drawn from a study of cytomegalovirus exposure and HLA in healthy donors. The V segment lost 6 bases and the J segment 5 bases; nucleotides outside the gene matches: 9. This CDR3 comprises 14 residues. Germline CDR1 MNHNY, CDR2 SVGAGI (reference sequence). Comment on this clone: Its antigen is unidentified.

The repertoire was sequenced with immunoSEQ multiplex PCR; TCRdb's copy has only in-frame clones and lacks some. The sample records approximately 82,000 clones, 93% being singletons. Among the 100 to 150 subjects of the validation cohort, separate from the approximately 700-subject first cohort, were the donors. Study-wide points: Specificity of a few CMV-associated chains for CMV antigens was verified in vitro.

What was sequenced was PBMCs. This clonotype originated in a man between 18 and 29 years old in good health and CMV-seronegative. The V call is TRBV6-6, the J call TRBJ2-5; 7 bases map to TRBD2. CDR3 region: CASSPWGGRETQYF. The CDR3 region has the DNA TGTGCCAGCAGCCCCTGGGGAGGGCGGGAGACCCAGTACTTC.